The present T cell receptor beta chain was sequenced within a study of blood T cell repertoires in COVID-19 (dated by TCRdb to the early 2020s). Context from the whole study: Collaborator samples came from the United States, Italy and Spain and covered acute and convalescent phases of COVID-19. The repertoires were made available in a free public database intended to serve as a resource for research on the immune response to SARS-CoV-2. Samples were obtained from the ongoing ImmuneRACE study (first 160 participants) and from roughly 1,300 subjects provided by 6 global collaborators. The dataset comprised deeply sampled blood TCRbeta repertoires from subjects exposed to, actively infected with, or recovered from COVID-19. Nearly every sample came with metadata listing a de-identified subject ID, COVID-19 status, age in years and sex. Where HLA class I and class II types were available, the types were taken from metadata supplied by the sample provider, not from assay-based typing. The prospective study material was composed of cDNA or gDNA derived from T cells, B-cell-depleted T cells, or PBMCs. On the study overall, not on this receptor specifically: Clinical and demographic metadata were provided uncurated, with the amount varying by source and participant.

The immunoSEQ Assay, a bias-controlled multiplex PCR, was used to amplify TCRbeta CDR3 regions from genomic DNA. As for how the authors treated the data: The number of nucleated cells in each sample was estimated by amplification of reference gene primers within the assay. To quantify the absolute abundance of each unique TCRbeta CDR3 rearrangement, sequence reads were collapsed and filtered. For each sample, productive Simpson clonality was calculated by taking the square root of Simpson's diversity index across productive rearrangements. In its TCRdb copy, this immuneACCESS table keeps in-frame sequences only and misses some clones. Where compared with another copy, unresolved V genes explain less than half of these, and the others have no known cause. The V and J calls and clone size are taken from that table; D and trimming were inferred from the DNA. Recorded for this sample are a few hundred thousand clones; around nine tenths of them occurred a single time. Roughly an eighth of the sample comes from the top ten.

With regard to this clone: Its antigen specificity is not known. It has no much larger one-base neighbor in the sample; base qualities were not kept.

The germline V gene encodes CDR1 MRHNA and CDR2 SNTAGT. From cysteine to phenylalanine, the CDR3 is 16 amino acids long. Only the CDR3 DNA stays, 48 bases, in frame from base 1. A distance of 18 bases separates the germline ends of V and J, which lose 0 bases and 9 bases respectively. Each collaborating institution followed its own protocols to collect whole blood in K2EDTA tubes. For TCRbeta analysis, collaborators shipped samples as frozen whole blood, isolated PBMCs, or DNA extracted from either of those sample types. The chain employs TRBV6-4 and TRBJ2-1, with the identity of the D gene unclear. This receptor was taken from a woman in her fifties or sixties with acute or convalescent COVID-19. The sequencing sample was made of peripheral blood. The CDR3 region has the sequence CASSDSRDSKTREQFF. The sequence in DNA is TGTGCCAGCAGTGACTCTCGAGACTCGAAGACGCGTGAGCAGTTCTTC.